This T cell receptor (beta chain) emerged from a study of shared clonotypes between healthy human individuals. Turning to this clone: Other DNA sequences in this specimen translate into the identical CDR3.

Authors' processing steps: Junction-only sequences without quality scores came from ImmunoSEQ, so filtering differed. Sequencing used immunoSEQ multiplex PCR; TCRdb keeps in-frame clones, though not all of them. That table supplies the V and J calls and clone size; D and trimming were determined from the DNA. The sample contains about 2.2 million clones, over 85% of which appear only once. Naive CD8 populations comprised CD45RO-negative cells positively selected for CCR7, excluding terminally differentiated effector memory CD45RA+ cells. The donors were all Caucasian adults (living in Nashville, Tennessee). The TCR comes from a young man in good health. Some clones in this sample may be carry-over from other donors' samples. Sequencing was done on a sample of naive CD8+ T cells from PBMCs.

Written as DNA, the CDR3 is TGTGCCAGCAGCTTAGCGGGAGGCTCCTACGAGCAGTACTTC. It translates to CASSLAGGSYEQYF. The chain uses TRBV5-6 and TRBJ2-7; TRBD2 matches at 9 bases. Germline lookup yields CDR1 SGHDT and CDR2 YYEEEE. CDR3 size: 14 residues. V dropped 2 bases and J dropped 0; count of bases not matched to a gene: 0.